The 3 T cell receptor beta chains listed next were all sequenced from one sample in a study of CD8 T cells in ankylosing spondylitis. Study-wide points: Roughly 8 highly homologous variants made up a TCR beta motif, and this motif appeared characteristic of ankylosing spondylitis blood.

TCRdb re-derived calls from the 5' RACE reads in MiXCR, one entry per CDR3 protein. The data contain under 850,000 distinct CDR3 sequences, under 20% of them singletons. No antigen is known for these receptors. Sequencing used blood, either unsorted or a sorted T cell fraction (not recorded which). These receptors were taken from a male donor with ankylosing spondylitis.

The chain employs TRBV20-1 and TRBJ2-5; D ambiguous. The V end was cut by 0 bases, the J end by 5 bases, with 13 bases between. Germline V CDR1 and CDR2: DFQATT, SNEGSKA (reference sequence). CDR3 length: 14 amino acids. CDR3 in amino acids: CSARDGLVLETQYF. In DNA form, the CDR3 reads TGCAGTGCTAGAGATGGGCTAGTGTTGGAGACCCAGTACTTC.

This rearrangement joins TRBV4-1 to TRBJ2-5; tentative D call: TRBD2 (8 bases). Germline values: CDR1 MGHRA, CDR2 YSYEKL. The CDR3 sequence is 15 residues long. The V end lost 1 base, the J end lost 5 bases, and 14 bases lay between the germline ends. CDR3 sequence reads: CASSQGQGGGETQYF. In DNA form, the CDR3 reads TGCGCCAGCAGCCAAGGACAGGGCGGGGGGGAGACCCAGTACTTC.

The V gene is TRBV5-1, the J gene TRBJ2-6, with D maybe TRBD2 (5 bases). The CDR3 contains 17 residues. CDR1 SGHRS and CDR2 YFSETQ come from the germline V gene. Trimming removed 4 bases from V and 0 bases from J, with 14 bases in between. CDR3 in DNA: TGCGCCAGCAGCGGGAGTTCAATAAGCTCTGGGGCCAACGTCCTGACTTTC. Translation gives CASSGSSISSGANVLTF.